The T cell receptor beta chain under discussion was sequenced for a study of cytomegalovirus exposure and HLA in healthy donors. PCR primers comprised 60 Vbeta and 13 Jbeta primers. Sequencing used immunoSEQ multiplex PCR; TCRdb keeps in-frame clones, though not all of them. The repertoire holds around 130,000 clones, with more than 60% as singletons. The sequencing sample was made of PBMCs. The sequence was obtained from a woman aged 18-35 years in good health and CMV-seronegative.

In DNA, the CDR3 is TGTGCCAGCAGTGTTGAGTTAGCGGGAGGAACGGACAATGAGCAGTTCTTC. This sequence encodes CASSVELAGGTDNEQFF. The V gene is TRBV2, the J gene TRBJ2-1, with 10 bases matching TRBD2. The ends lost 4 bases at V and 5 bases at J; junction bases unmatched: 11. The CDR3 loop spans 17 amino acids. Germline V gives CDR1 SNHLY, CDR2 FYNNEI.